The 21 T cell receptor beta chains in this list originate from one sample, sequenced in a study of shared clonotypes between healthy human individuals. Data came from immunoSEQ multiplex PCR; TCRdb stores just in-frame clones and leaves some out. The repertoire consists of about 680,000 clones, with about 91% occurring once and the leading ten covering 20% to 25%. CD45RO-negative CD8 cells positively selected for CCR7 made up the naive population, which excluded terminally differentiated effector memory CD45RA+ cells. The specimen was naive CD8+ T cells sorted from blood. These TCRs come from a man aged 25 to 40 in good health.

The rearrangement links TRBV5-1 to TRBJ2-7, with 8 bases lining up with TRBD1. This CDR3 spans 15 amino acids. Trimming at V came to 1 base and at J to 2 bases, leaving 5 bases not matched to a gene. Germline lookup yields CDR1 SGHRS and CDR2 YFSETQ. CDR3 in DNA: TGCGCCAGCAGCTTGCTAGTACAGGGGGCCTACGAGCAGTACTTC. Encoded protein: CASSLLVQGAYEQYF.

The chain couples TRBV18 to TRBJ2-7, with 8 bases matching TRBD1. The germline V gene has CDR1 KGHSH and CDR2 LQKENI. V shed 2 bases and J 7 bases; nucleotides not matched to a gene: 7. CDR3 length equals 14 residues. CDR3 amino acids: CASSPLDRVQEQYF. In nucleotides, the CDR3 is TGTGCCAGCTCACCATTGGACAGGGTGCAGGAGCAGTACTTC.

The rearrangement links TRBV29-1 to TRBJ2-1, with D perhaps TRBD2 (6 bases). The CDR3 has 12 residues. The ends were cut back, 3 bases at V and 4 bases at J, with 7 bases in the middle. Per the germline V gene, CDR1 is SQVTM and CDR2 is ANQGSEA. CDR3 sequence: CSVEGGYNEQFF. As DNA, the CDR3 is TGCAGCGTTGAGGGGGGTTACAATGAGCAGTTCTTC.

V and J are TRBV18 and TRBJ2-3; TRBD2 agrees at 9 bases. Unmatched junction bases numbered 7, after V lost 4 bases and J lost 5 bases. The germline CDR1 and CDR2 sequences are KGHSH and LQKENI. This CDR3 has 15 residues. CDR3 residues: CASSRTGLAGDTQYF. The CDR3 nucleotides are TGTGCCAGCTCACGAACGGGACTAGCTGGAGATACGCAGTATTTT.

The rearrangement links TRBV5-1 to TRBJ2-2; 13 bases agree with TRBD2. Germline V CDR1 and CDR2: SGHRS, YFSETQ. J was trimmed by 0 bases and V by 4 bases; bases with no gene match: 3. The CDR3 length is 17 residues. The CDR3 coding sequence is TGCGCCAGCAGCGCGGGACTAGCGGGACCGAACACCGGGGAGCTGTTTTTT. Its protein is CASSAGLAGPNTGELFF.

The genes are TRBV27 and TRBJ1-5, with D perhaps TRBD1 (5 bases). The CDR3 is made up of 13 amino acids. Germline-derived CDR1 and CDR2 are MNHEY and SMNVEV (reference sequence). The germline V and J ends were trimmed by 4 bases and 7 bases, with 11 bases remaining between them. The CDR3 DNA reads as TGTGCCAGCAGTTATGGCAGGGACCAGCCCCAGCATTTT. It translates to CASSYGRDQPQHF.

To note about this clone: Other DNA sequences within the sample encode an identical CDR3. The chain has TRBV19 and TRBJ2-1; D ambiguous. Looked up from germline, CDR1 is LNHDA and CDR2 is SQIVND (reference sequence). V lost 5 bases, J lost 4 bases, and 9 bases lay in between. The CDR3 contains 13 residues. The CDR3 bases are TGTGCCAGTAGTCGGACGGATTACAATGAGCAGTTCTTC. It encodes CASSRTDYNEQFF.

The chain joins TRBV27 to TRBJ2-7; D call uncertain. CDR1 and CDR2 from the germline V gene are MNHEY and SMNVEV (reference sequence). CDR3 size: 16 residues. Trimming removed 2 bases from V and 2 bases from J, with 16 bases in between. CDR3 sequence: CASSLNFGRGAYEQYF. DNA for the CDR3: TGTGCCAGCAGTTTAAATTTCGGACGTGGGGCCTACGAGCAGTACTTC.

The CDR3 protein is CASSTKNTGELFF. The DNA of the CDR3 is TGTGCCAGCAGCACTAAGAACACCGGGGAGCTGTTTTTT. V usage is TRBV7-6 and J usage is TRBJ2-2; D is uncertain. Germline V lookup: CDR1 SGHVS, CDR2 FNYEAQ. The CDR3 has 13 residues. Trimming shortened V by 5 bases and J by 1 base, and 5 bases separated the two germline ends.

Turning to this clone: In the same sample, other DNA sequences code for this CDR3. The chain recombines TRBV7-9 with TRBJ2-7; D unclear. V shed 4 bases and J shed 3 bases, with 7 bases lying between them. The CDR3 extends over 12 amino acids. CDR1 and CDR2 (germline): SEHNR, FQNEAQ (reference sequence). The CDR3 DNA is TGTGCCAGCAGCTCAACCAGCTACGAGCAGTACTTC. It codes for CASSSTSYEQYF.

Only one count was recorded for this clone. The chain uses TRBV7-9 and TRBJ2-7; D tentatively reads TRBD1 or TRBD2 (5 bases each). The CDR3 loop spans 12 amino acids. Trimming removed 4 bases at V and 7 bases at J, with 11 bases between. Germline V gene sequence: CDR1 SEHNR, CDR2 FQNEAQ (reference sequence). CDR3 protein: CASSWDGVEQYF. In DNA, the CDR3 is TGTGCCAGCAGCTGGGACGGTGTGGAGCAGTACTTC.

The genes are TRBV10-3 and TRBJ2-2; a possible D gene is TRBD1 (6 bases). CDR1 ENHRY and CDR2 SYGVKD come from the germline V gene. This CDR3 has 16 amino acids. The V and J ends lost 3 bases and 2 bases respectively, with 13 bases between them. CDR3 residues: CAISDPGHTNTGELFF. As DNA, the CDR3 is TGTGCCATCAGTGATCCGGGACACACCAACACCGGGGAGCTGTTTTTT.

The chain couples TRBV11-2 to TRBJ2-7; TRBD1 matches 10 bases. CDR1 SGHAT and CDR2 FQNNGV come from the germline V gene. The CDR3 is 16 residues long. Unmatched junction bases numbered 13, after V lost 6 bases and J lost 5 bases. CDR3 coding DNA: TGTGCCAGCAGATCTACCGGGACAGGGGTTCCCCACGAGCAGTACTTC. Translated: CASRSTGTGVPHEQYF.

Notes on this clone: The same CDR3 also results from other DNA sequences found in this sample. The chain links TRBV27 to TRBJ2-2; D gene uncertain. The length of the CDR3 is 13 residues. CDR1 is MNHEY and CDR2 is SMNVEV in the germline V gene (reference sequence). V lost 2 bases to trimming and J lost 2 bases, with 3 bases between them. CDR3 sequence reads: CASSLVNTGELFF. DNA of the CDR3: TGTGCCAGCAGTTTAGTCAACACCGGGGAGCTGTTTTTT.

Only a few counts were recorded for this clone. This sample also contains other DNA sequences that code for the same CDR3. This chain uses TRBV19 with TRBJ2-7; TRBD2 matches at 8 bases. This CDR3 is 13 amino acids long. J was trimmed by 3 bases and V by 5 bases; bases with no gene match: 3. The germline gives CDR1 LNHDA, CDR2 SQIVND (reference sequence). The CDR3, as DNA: TGTGCCAGTAGTCTCAGCGGGAGCTACGAGCAGTACTTC. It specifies CASSLSGSYEQYF.

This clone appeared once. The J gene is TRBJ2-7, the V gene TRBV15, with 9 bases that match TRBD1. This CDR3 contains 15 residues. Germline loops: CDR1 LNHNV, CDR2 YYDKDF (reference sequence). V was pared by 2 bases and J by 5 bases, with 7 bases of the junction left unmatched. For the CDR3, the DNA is TGTGCCACCAGCAGACCGAACAGGGGGCTGGACGAGCAGTACTTC. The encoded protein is CATSRPNRGLDEQYF.

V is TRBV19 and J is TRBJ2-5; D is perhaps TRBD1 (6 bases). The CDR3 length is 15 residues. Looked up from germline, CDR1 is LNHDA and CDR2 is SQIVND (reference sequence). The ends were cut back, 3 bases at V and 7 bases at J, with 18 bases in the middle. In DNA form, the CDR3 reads TGTGCCAGTAGTATCTCGGTTGGGGGCCTCACGACCCAGTACTTC. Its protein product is CASSISVGGLTTQYF.

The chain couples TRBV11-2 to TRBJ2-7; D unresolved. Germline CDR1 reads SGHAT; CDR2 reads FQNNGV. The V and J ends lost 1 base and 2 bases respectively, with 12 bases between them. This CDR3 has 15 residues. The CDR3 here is CASSLGQLPAYEQYF. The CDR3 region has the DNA TGTGCCAGCAGCTTAGGGCAGCTACCAGCCTACGAGCAGTACTTC.

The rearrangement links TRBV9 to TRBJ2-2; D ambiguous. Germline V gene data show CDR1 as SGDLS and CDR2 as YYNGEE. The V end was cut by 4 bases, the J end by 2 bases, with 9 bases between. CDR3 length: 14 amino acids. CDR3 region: CASSLGSNTGELFF. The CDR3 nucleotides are TGTGCCAGCAGCCTCGGTTCAAACACCGGGGAGCTGTTTTTT.

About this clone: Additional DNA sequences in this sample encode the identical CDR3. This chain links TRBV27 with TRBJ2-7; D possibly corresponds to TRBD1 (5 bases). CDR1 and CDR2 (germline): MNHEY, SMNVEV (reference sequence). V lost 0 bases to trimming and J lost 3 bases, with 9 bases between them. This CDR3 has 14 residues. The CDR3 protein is CASSLSDSSYEQYF. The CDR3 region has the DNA TGTGCCAGCAGTTTATCAGACAGCAGCTACGAGCAGTACTTC.

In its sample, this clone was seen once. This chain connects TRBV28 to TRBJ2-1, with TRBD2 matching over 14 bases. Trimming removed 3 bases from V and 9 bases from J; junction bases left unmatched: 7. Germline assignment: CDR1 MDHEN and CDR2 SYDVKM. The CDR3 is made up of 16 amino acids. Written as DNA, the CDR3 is TGTGCCAGCAGTTTCCCTGGGACTAGCGGGAGCATTGAGCAGTTCTTC. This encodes CASSFPGTSGSIEQFF.